The next 13 T cell receptor beta chains were all read from a single sample in a study of molecular identifiers for immune sequencing clone quantification. TCRdb independently ran MiXCR on the PCR reads; one entry per CDR3 protein. The sample records thousands of distinct CDR3 sequences, about 32% being singletons. Input material: naive CD8+ T cells from blood, with Jurkat cell RNA spiked in. The subset: FACS-sorted CD8+CD4-CCR7+CD45RA+ naive T cells. Receptors originate from a human donor in good health. Some libraries in this study had Jurkat cell RNA spiked in.

The chain joins TRBV6-2 or TRBV6-3 to TRBJ2-5; TRBD2 matches 13 bases. V gave up 6 bases and J gave up 3 bases; unmatched junction bases: 13. The V gene's germline CDR1 is MNHEY and CDR2 SVGEGT. The CDR3 contains 18 residues. CDR3 amino acids: CASRQGPSLAGGEETQYF. CDR3 DNA sequence: TGTGCCAGCAGACAGGGGCCCTCACTAGCGGGAGGGGAAGAGACCCAGTACTTC.

This clonotype is medium-sized in the sample. The chain links TRBV13 to TRBJ2-7; perhaps TRBD2 as D (6 bases). Germline V gene sequence: CDR1 PRHDT, CDR2 FYEKMQ (reference sequence). The V gene lost 3 bases and the J gene lost 9 bases, with 18 bases spanning the gap. CDR3 length equals 14 residues. In nucleotides, the CDR3 is TGTGCCAGCAGCTTGGGAGGACAACCTACCGGGCAGTACTTC. Its translation: CASSLGGQPTGQYF.

Notes on this clonotype: Its ends do not fully match the called genes, so a read error is possible. The chain has TRBV7-9 and TRBJ2-3, with D tentatively TRBD1 (5 bases). The CDR3 is 15 amino acids. Germline V gives CDR1 SEHNR, CDR2 FQNEAQ (reference sequence). CDR3 bases: TGTGCCAGCAGCTCAGGCCAAAGGGGCACAGATACGCAGAATTTT. Protein: CASSSGQRGTDTQNF.

Turning to this clonotype: This may come from a read error, since a much larger clone is one base off. This chain uses TRBV7-2 with TRBJ2-7, with unresolved D. CDR1 is SGHTA, CDR2 FQGNSA, per germline. This CDR3 comprises 12 residues. Here the CDR3 reads CASCLFAYEQYF. The CDR3 coding sequence is TGTGCCAGCTGCTTATTTGCCTACGAGCAGTACTTC.

The gene calls are TRBV9 and TRBJ2-7, with 7 bases lining up with TRBD1. This CDR3 is built from 17 residues. Unmatched junction bases numbered 15, after V lost 1 base and J lost 5 bases. Germline-derived CDR1 and CDR2 are SGDLS and YYNGEE. Here the CDR3 DNA reads TGTGCCAGCAGCGTAAATAAGTGGGCAGGGGGTCCCGACGAGCAGTACTTC. Its protein product is CASSVNKWAGGPDEQYF.

The chain employs TRBV3-1 and TRBJ1-1; 10 bases fit TRBD1. Germline V gene lookup returns CDR1 LGHDT and CDR2 YNNKEL (reference sequence). The ends lost 4 bases at V and 6 bases at J; junction bases unmatched: 2. The CDR3 is 13 amino acids. In DNA form, the CDR3 reads TGTGCCAGCAGCCTCGGGACAGGGGCTGAAGCTTTCTTT. Translation: CASSLGTGAEAFF. The full variable domain, its missing parts supplied by reference TRBV3-1 and TRBJ1-1, is DTAVSQTPKYLVTQMGNDKSIKCEQNLGHDTMYWYKQDSKKFLKIMFSYNNKELIINETVPNRFSPKSPDKAHLNLHINSLELGDSAVYFCASSLGTGAEAFFGQGTRLTVV.

In this sample, this clonotype turned up once. A read error is possible here, since a much larger clone lies one base away. The chain is built from TRBV20-1 and TRBJ2-7; D not resolved. Germline CDR1 is DFQATT and CDR2 is SNEGSKA (reference sequence). The CDR3 consists of 12 residues. This CDR3 is CSAREMGYGQYF. As DNA, the CDR3 is TGCAGTGCTAGAGAGATGGGGTACGGGCAGTACTTC.

This clonotype appeared once. An end of the junction does not agree with germline; a read error may underlie this. The chain links TRBV28 to TRBJ2-3; TRBD2 agrees at 11 bases. Germline V gene lookup returns CDR1 MDHEN and CDR2 SYDVKM. The length of the CDR3 is 18 residues. The CDR3 nucleotides are TGTGCCAGCAGTTCTATACCGGGACTAGCGGATCCTACAGATACGCTGTATTTT. Translating gives CASSSIPGLADPTDTLYF.

This clonotype was observed a handful of times. This chain uses TRBV20-1 with TRBJ2-5, with 9 bases that match TRBD2. V dropped 8 bases and J dropped 4; count of bases not matched to a gene: 8. The CDR3 has 13 residues. Germline V CDR1 and CDR2: DFQATT, SNEGSKA (reference sequence). The DNA for the CDR3 is TGCAGTAAAGCTAGCGGGATATTAGAGACCCAGTACTTC. The encoded protein is CSKASGILETQYF.

By its share, this clonotype is medium-sized. The V and J genes are TRBV28 and TRBJ1-3; 7 bases are a match to TRBD1. V trimming: 2 bases; J trimming: 0 bases; junction bases outside the gene matches: 7. From germline, CDR1 is MDHEN and CDR2 SYDVKM. CDR3 length: 17 residues. CDR3 sequence: CASSLGWTGSSGNTIYF. DNA of the CDR3: TGTGCCAGCAGTTTAGGGTGGACAGGATCCTCTGGAAACACCATATATTTT.

This clonotype was seen more than once but under ten times. The chain joins TRBV12-3 or TRBV12-4 to TRBJ2-7, with 11 positions matching TRBD2. V lost 6 bases to trimming and J lost 2 bases; unmatched junction nucleotides: 9. There are 16 residues in the CDR3. The CDR3 is CASSQQGTSGTYEQYF. In DNA, the CDR3 is TGTGCCAGCAGCCAACAAGGGACTAGCGGAACCTACGAGCAGTACTTC.

V usage is TRBV7-3 and J usage is TRBJ2-7; no clear D. V lost 3 bases to trimming and J lost 5 bases, with 8 bases between them. The germline V gene encodes CDR1 SGHTA and CDR2 FQGTGA. The CDR3 runs to 12 residues. DNA for the CDR3: TGTGCCAGCAGCTTTGATGGGCACGAGCAGTACTTC. This codes for CASSFDGHEQYF.

The rearrangement links TRBV19 to TRBJ1-6; D gene ambiguous. V lost 5 bases to trimming and J lost 7 bases, with 15 bases between them. This CDR3 region has 15 residues. Germline loops: CDR1 LNHDA, CDR2 SQIVND (reference sequence). Here the CDR3 reads CASSQPRLRNSPLHF. CDR3 DNA sequence: TGTGCCAGTAGTCAACCCCGTCTAAGGAATTCACCCCTCCACTTT.